This T cell receptor beta chain emerged from a study of T cell repertoires in cytomegalovirus infection. Study background: In public TCR beta signatures, there were indications of both CMV infection and matching HLA type. Study conclusions and caveats: Predominance within the ex vivo response was attributable to HLA-C-restricted CMV-specific TCR beta clonotypes. Identification of carriers of CMV plus the relevant HLA was performed using cumulative public TCR beta family frequency.

With respect to this clonotype: The antigen is undetermined.

This CDR3 is 14 amino acids long. CDR1 MNHEY and CDR2 SVGAGI come from the germline V gene. The V gene lost 6 bases and the J gene lost 4 bases, with 15 bases spanning the gap. One entry per CDR3 protein results from TCRdb running MiXCR on the reads. Of roughly 720,000 distinct CDR3 sequences in the sample, less than 40% are singletons; the top ten hold around 3%. Sequenced sample: PBMCs. The TCR sequence derives from a human donor in good health (CMV status not recorded). Some clones in this sample may be carry-over from other donors' samples. The rearrangement uses TRBV6-5 and TRBJ1-1; unclear D gene. The CDR3 DNA is TGTGCCAGCAGGACGCAGGTCGGAGCCACTGAAGCTTTCTTT. Its translation: CASRTQVGATEAFF.